This T cell receptor beta chain was observed in a study of blood T cell repertoires in COVID-19. Overall study: The United States, Italy and Spain were the sources of the acute and convalescent COVID-19 samples.

Repertoires were generated with immunoSEQ multiplex PCR, while TCRdb's copy carries only in-frame clones and drops some. The table includes around 75,000 clones, 70% to 85% detected once. Trimming removed 3 bases from V and 7 bases from J; junction bases left unmatched: 13. Germline V lookup: CDR1 LGHNA, CDR2 YSLEER. CDR3 length equals 16 residues. This receptor was obtained from a man over 45 with COVID-19, enrolled during active disease. The specimen was peripheral blood. The chain recombines TRBV4-3 with TRBJ1-2, with 8 bases lining up with TRBD1. The CDR3 nucleotides read TGCGCCAGCAGCCAGGGCGGAGGACAGGGTAGTCCTGGCTACACCTTC. Encoded protein: CASSQGGGQGSPGYTF.